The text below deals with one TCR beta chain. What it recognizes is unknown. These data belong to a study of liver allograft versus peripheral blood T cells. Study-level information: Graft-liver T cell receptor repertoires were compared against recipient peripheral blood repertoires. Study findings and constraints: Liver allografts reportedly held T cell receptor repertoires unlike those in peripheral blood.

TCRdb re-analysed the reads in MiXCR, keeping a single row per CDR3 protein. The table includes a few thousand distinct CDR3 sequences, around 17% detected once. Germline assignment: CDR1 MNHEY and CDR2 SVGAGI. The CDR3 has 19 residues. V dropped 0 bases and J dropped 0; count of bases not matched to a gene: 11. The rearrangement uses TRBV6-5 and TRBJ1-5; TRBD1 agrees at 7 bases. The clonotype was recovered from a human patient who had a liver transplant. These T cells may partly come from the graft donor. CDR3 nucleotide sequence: TGTGCCAGCAGTTACTCGAGCAGGGGGACAGTAGCTAGCAATCAGCCCCAGCATTTT. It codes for CASSYSSRGTVASNQPQHF.